Presented here are 24 T cell receptor beta chains from one specimen sequenced in a study of blood T cell repertoires in COVID-19. Some clones are missing from TCRdb's copy, which holds only in-frame ones; the method was immunoSEQ multiplex PCR. The table includes approximately 70,000 clones, about 91% detected once. The sample consisted of peripheral blood. The receptors derive from a woman in her sixties or seventies with active COVID-19.

V usage is TRBV6-1 and J usage is TRBJ2-7; tentative D call: TRBD1 (5 bases). The CDR3 is 15 amino acids. From germline, CDR1 is MNHNS and CDR2 SASEGT. The V end lost 2 bases, the J end lost 8 bases, and 19 bases lay between the germline ends. CDR3 in amino acids: CASSEREGAPFQQYF. The CDR3 DNA sequence: TGTGCCAGCAGTGAAAGGGAAGGGGCCCCCTTTCAGCAGTACTTC.

The V and J genes are TRBV7-2 and TRBJ2-1; 10 positions match TRBD2. Germline CDR1 and CDR2: SGHTA and FQGNSA. With 1 base clipped from V and 10 bases from J, the junction kept 7 bases outside the gene matches. The CDR3 spans 15 residues. CDR3 coding DNA: TGTGCCAGCAGCTTAGTCCCCCGGACTAGCGGCGAGCAGTTCTTC. It is translated as CASSLVPRTSGEQFF.

The V gene is TRBV2, the J gene TRBJ2-3, with D possibly TRBD1 on 5 matching bases. CDR1 is SNHLY and CDR2 is FYNNEI in the germline V gene. The CDR3 has 13 amino acids. The ends were cut back, 7 bases at V and 10 bases at J, with 18 bases in the middle. This chain's CDR3 is CASNLVGAPPQYF. DNA for the CDR3: TGTGCCAGCAACTTGGTAGGGGCCCCCCCGCAGTATTTT.

The V gene is TRBV2, the J gene TRBJ1-5, with TRBD1 matching 8 bases. Germline values: CDR1 SNHLY, CDR2 FYNNEI. The CDR3 covers 14 residues. Trimming at V came to 6 bases and at J to 6 bases, leaving 7 bases not matched to a gene. This CDR3 reads CASSLQGEVQPQHF. The CDR3 bases are TGTGCCAGCAGCCTACAGGGGGAAGTTCAGCCCCAGCATTTT. Drawing the rest from reference TRBV2 and TRBJ1-5, the complete variable domain is EPEVTQTPSHQVTQMGQEVILRCVPISNHLYFYWYRQILGQKVEFLVSFYNNEISEKSEIFDDQFSVERPDGSNFTLKIRSTKLEDSAMYFCASSLQGEVQPQHFGDGTRLSIL.

The chain recombines TRBV18 with TRBJ1-2; 10 bases are shared with TRBD1. Germline lookup yields CDR1 KGHSH and CDR2 LQKENI. V trimming: 3 bases; J trimming: 4 bases; junction bases outside the gene matches: 2. The CDR3 covers 14 residues. In DNA, the CDR3 is TGTGCCAGCTCACCGGACAGGGGGACCTATGGCTACACCTTC. It encodes CASSPDRGTYGYTF.

This chain joins TRBV12-2 and TRBJ2-7; TRBD1, as called in the table, went unchecked against the DNA. TRBV12-2 is a recognized pseudogene. CDR3 length: 17 amino acids. This CDR3 is CASRLPPPGTERYEQYF. CDR3 bases: TGTGCAAGTCGCCTTCCCCCTCCCGGGACAGAGCGATACGAGCAGTACTTC.

The CDR3 DNA follows: TGTGCCAGCAGAACCGACTGGCTTGGGTTGGAGCAAGAGACCCAGTACTTC. Its protein is CASRTDWLGLEQETQYF. This chain uses TRBV28 with TRBJ2-5, with unresolved D. The germline gives CDR1 MDHEN, CDR2 SYDVKM. Between the trimmed V and J ends, which lost 6 bases and 2 bases, there was a span of 22 bases. The CDR3 runs to 17 residues.

This chain connects TRBV6-5 to TRBJ1-2, with TRBD1 identical over 9 bases. Germline loops: CDR1 MNHEY, CDR2 SVGAGI. The CDR3 covers 14 residues. V was pared by 5 bases and J by 7 bases, with 8 bases of the junction left unmatched. DNA for the CDR3: TGTGCCAGCAGTCTCGACAGGGGGGCTGGTGGCTACACCTTC. It specifies CASSLDRGAGGYTF.

The rearrangement links TRBV4-1 to TRBJ2-4, with 11 bases that match TRBD2. CDR3 length: 16 amino acids. Trimming took 3 bases from V and 5 from J; bases not matched to a gene: 6. CDR1 is MGHRA, CDR2 YSYEKL, per germline. The CDR3 here is CASSHPGGLAENIQYF. CDR3 DNA: TGCGCCAGCAGCCACCCGGGGGGACTAGCGGAAAACATTCAGTACTTC.

The chain uses TRBV21-1 and TRBJ1-5; the D call TRBD1 from the table was never checked on the DNA. TRBV21-1 is noted as a pseudogene. The CDR3 sequence is 13 residues long. The CDR3: CASSNQGNQPQHF. As DNA, the CDR3 is TGTGCCAGCAGCAACCAGGGAAATCAGCCCCAGCATTTT.

The chain carries TRBV19 and TRBJ1-4; D is uncertain. Per germline, CDR1 LNHDA and CDR2 SQIVND (reference sequence). The CDR3 totals 15 residues. With 6 bases removed from V and 3 bases from J, the gap between germline ends came to 14 bases. The CDR3 DNA reads as TGTGCCAGTAGGCTCCTGGAAGGAGCTAATGAAAAACTGTTTTTT. Translation gives CASRLLEGANEKLFF.

The chain carries TRBV4-2 and TRBJ1-2, with 8 bases that match TRBD1. V shed 7 bases and J 7 bases; nucleotides not matched to a gene: 14. The CDR3 is 15 amino acids. Per germline, CDR1 LGHNA and CDR2 YNFKEQ. DNA for the CDR3: TGTGCCAGCATACCTGGGCCAGGGGGCGAGAGTGGCTACACCTTC. It encodes CASIPGPGGESGYTF.

This chain connects TRBV19 to TRBJ1-6; the D gene is possibly TRBD1 (6 bases). Germline V gene data show CDR1 as LNHDA and CDR2 as SQIVND (reference sequence). The CDR3 covers 15 residues. V lost 6 bases, J lost 0 bases, and 9 bases lay in between. The CDR3 loop is CASRTRGSYNSPLHF. The CDR3 nucleotides read TGTGCCAGTAGAACCAGGGGCTCCTATAATTCACCCCTCCACTTT.

The chain joins TRBV2 to TRBJ1-4, with D possibly being TRBD1 (6 bases). Trimming shortened V by 6 bases and J by 8 bases, and 16 bases separated the two germline ends. There are 14 residues in the CDR3. In germline, CDR1 is SNHLY, CDR2 FYNNEI. The CDR3 here is CASRPNRVGEKLFF. The DNA of the CDR3 is TGTGCCAGCAGACCTAACAGGGTAGGCGAAAAACTGTTTTTT.

Points on this clone: The junction differs from germline at one of its ends, possibly a read error. The rearrangement joins TRBV7-9 to TRBJ2-7, with D possibly matching TRBD2 (6 bases). From germline, CDR1 is SEHNR and CDR2 FQNEAQ (reference sequence). CDR3 length: 13 amino acids. CDR3 sequence reads: CASSLTLAGEQCF. The CDR3 DNA sequence: TGTGCCAGCAGCCTCACACTAGCCGGTGAGCAGTGCTTC.

This sequence joins TRBV11-2 and TRBJ2-6, with D perhaps matching TRBD2 (5 bases). The CDR3 sequence is 17 residues long. CDR1 and CDR2 from the germline V gene are SGHAT and FQNNGV. The V end lost 1 base, the J end lost 0 bases, and 10 bases lay between the germline ends. CDR3 DNA sequence: TGTGCCAGCAGCTTAGTGCCGAGGGCCTCTGGGGCCAACGTCCTGACTTTC. Translation: CASSLVPRASGANVLTF.

The chain has TRBV7-9 and TRBJ2-5; maybe TRBD2 (6 bases). CDR1 and CDR2 from the germline V gene are SEHNR and FQNEAQ (reference sequence). Trimming took off 5 bases at V and 5 bases at J, with 12 bases between the two ends. The CDR3 contains 13 residues. CDR3 nucleotide sequence: TGTGCCAGCAGCCTCCGGGACTTTGAGACCCAGTACTTC. It translates to CASSLRDFETQYF.

This chain connects TRBV27 to TRBJ2-3, with D unresolved. Trimming cost V 4 bases and J 5 bases, with 10 bases left between them. CDR3 length equals 13 residues. Germline V CDR1 and CDR2: MNHEY, SMNVEV (reference sequence). The CDR3 DNA sequence: TGTGCCAGCAGTTCCGTTTCTATAGATACGCAGTATTTT. Residues: CASSSVSIDTQYF.

V usage is TRBV2 and J usage is TRBJ2-7; possible D gene TRBD1, 5 bases. CDR1 is SNHLY and CDR2 is FYNNEI in the germline V gene. V was trimmed by 5 bases and J by 6 bases, leaving 17 bases between them. There are 14 residues in the CDR3. CDR3 region: CASSTRVRAIEQYF. DNA of the CDR3: TGTGCCAGCAGTACCCGAGTCAGGGCGATCGAGCAGTACTTC.

The J gene is TRBJ2-2, the V gene TRBV5-8; 10 bases fit TRBD2. The CDR3 covers 17 residues. Germline loops: CDR1 SGHTS, CDR2 YDEGEE. V trimming: 0 bases; J trimming: 2 bases; junction bases outside the gene matches: 4. The CDR3 here is CASSLARTSGNTGELFF. CDR3 nucleotides: TGTGCCAGCAGCTTGGCCCGGACTAGCGGAAACACCGGGGAGCTGTTTTTT.

This sequence joins TRBV24-1 and TRBJ2-1, with TRBD2 identical over 10 bases. CDR3 length: 15 residues. Germline-derived CDR1 and CDR2 are KGHDR and SFDVKD. The trim removed 5 bases at V and 10 bases at J, leaving 10 bases unmatched. CDR3 DNA: TGTGCCACCAGTGGAGTAGCGGGAGGCAAATCCGAGCAGTTCTTC. Residues: CATSGVAGGKSEQFF.

This rearrangement joins TRBV29-1 to TRBJ2-1; 9 nucleotides align to TRBD1. Germline lookup yields CDR1 SQVTM and CDR2 ANQGSEA. Trimming took 4 bases from V and 7 from J; bases not matched to a gene: 5. This CDR3 is built from 13 residues. The CDR3 reads CSVGQGVRNEQFF. CDR3 coding DNA: TGCAGCGTTGGACAGGGGGTAAGAAATGAGCAGTTCTTC.

The chain joins TRBV2 to TRBJ1-5; TRBD1 matches at 7 bases. The CDR3 has 15 amino acids. The germline V gene has CDR1 SNHLY and CDR2 FYNNEI. Trimming at V came to 5 bases and at J to 7 bases, leaving 11 bases not matched to a gene. Here the CDR3 reads CASSRTTGSRQPQHF. The CDR3 coding sequence is TGTGCCAGCAGTCGAACGACAGGGTCACGACAGCCCCAGCATTTT.

The chain is built from TRBV5-1 and TRBJ2-7; D is perhaps TRBD2 (5 bases). This CDR3 is 16 amino acids long. V was shortened by 0 bases and J by 3 bases, with 16 bases between the two germline ends. Germline loops: CDR1 SGHRS, CDR2 YFSETQ. This CDR3 reads CASSLGFSSANYEQYF. The CDR3 coding sequence is TGCGCCAGCAGCTTGGGATTTAGTAGCGCCAACTACGAGCAGTACTTC. Combining the CDR3 with reference TRBV5-1 and TRBJ2-7 gives the whole variable domain KAGVTQTPRYLIKTRGQQVTLSCSPISGHRSVSWYQQTPGQGLQFLFEYFSETQRNKGNFPGRFSGRQFSNSRSEMNVSTLELGDSALYLCASSLGFSSANYEQYFGPGTRLTVT.